The 24 T cell receptor beta chains listed next were all sequenced from one sample in a study of PD-1 blockade in classical Hodgkin lymphoma. The method was immunoSEQ multiplex PCR; TCRdb's version includes in-frame clones alone and lacks a portion of them. The data contain roughly 100,000 clones, about 92% of them seen just once; the ten biggest clones take up around 19%. Described time point: cycle 4 day 1 (C4D1), after less than 7 weeks of nivolumab. Brentuximab vedotin exposure varied among the patients, all of whom had relapsed after autologous stem cell transplantation. The sample consisted of peripheral blood mononuclear cells (PBMCs), taken before the fourth cycle of nivolumab. These receptors were taken from a human donor with classical Hodgkin lymphoma.

A note on this clone: This sample also contains other DNA sequences that code for the same CDR3. The genes are TRBV27 and TRBJ2-1; TRBD2 matches at 9 bases. Unmatched junction bases numbered 3, after V lost 0 bases and J lost 3 bases. Germline values: CDR1 MNHEY, CDR2 SMNVEV (reference sequence). The CDR3 runs to 16 residues. The CDR3 spells CASSLSPTSGYNEQFF. The DNA for the CDR3 is TGTGCCAGCAGTTTATCCCCGACTAGCGGCTACAATGAGCAGTTCTTC.

The rearrangement uses TRBV7-2 and TRBJ2-2, with 12 bases lining up with TRBD2. The germline V gene encodes CDR1 SGHTA and CDR2 FQGNSA. The CDR3 sequence is 15 residues long. V gave up 6 bases and J gave up 4 bases; unmatched junction bases: 3. The CDR3 is CASRELAGGTGELFF. In DNA form, the CDR3 reads TGTGCCAGCAGAGAACTAGCGGGAGGCACCGGGGAGCTGTTTTTT.

V and J are TRBV5-1 and TRBJ2-1; 7 nucleotides agree with TRBD2. The germline gives CDR1 SGHRS, CDR2 YFSETQ. The CDR3 has 14 amino acids. J was trimmed by 7 bases and V by 5 bases; bases with no gene match: 9. Here the CDR3 reads CASSGREMRNEQFF. In DNA, the CDR3 is TGCGCCAGCAGTGGGCGGGAGATGAGGAATGAGCAGTTCTTC. Looking up the rest from reference TRBV5-1 and TRBJ2-1 gives the full variable domain: KAGVTQTPRYLIKTRGQQVTLSCSPISGHRSVSWYQQTPGQGLQFLFEYFSETQRNKGNFPGRFSGRQFSNSRSEMNVSTLELGDSALYLCASSGREMRNEQFFGPGTRLTVL.

The chain recombines TRBV11-2 with TRBJ1-1; the match to TRBD1 covers 7 bases. Trimming removed 1 base from V and 5 bases from J; junction bases left unmatched: 7. Per the germline V gene, CDR1 is SGHAT and CDR2 is FQNNGV. The CDR3 covers 15 residues. The CDR3 protein is CASSLARQGGTEAFF. The CDR3 DNA reads TGTGCCAGCAGCTTAGCGAGACAGGGAGGAACTGAAGCTTTCTTT.

The J gene is TRBJ2-1, the V gene TRBV7-2, with D unclear. Germline CDR1 SGHTA, CDR2 FQGNSA. With 2 bases removed from V and 10 bases from J, the gap between germline ends came to 9 bases. This CDR3 has 12 amino acids. The CDR3 sequence is CASSLSQAEQFF. The CDR3 region has the DNA TGTGCCAGCAGCTTATCCCAAGCGGAGCAGTTCTTC.

The sample holds one count of this clone. This chain joins TRBV20-1 and TRBJ2-7; D might be TRBD1 (5 bases). V shed 5 bases and J shed 4 bases, with 9 bases lying between them. The V gene's germline CDR1 is DFQATT and CDR2 SNEGSKA (reference sequence). The CDR3 length is 11 residues. The CDR3 region has the DNA TGCAGTGCTCCAGGGCGTTACGAGCAGTACTTC. It specifies CSAPGRYEQYF.

The chain is built from TRBV13 and TRBJ1-1, with D hard to call. The CDR3 has 15 residues. Trimming left V 5 bases short and J 2 bases short, with 15 bases between. Germline-derived CDR1 and CDR2 are PRHDT and FYEKMQ (reference sequence). The DNA for the CDR3 is TGTGCCAGCAGCCTCGTGGGCAGGCCTAACACTGAAGCTTTCTTT. Translating gives CASSLVGRPNTEAFF.

V and J are TRBV19 and TRBJ2-5; 7 bases are shared with TRBD1. The V gene end was trimmed by 2 bases and the J gene end by 0 bases; junction bases not matched to a gene: 12. Germline V CDR1 and CDR2: LNHDA, SQIVND (reference sequence). The CDR3 contains 18 residues. The CDR3 protein is CASSIKKGQIMYQETQYF. DNA of the CDR3: TGTGCCAGTAGTATAAAAAAGGGACAGATTATGTACCAAGAGACCCAGTACTTC.

The rearrangement joins TRBV29-1 to TRBJ1-1, with D tentatively TRBD1 (6 bases). This CDR3 is 12 amino acids long. The V end was cut by 8 bases, the J end by 0 bases, with 10 bases between. Germline V gives CDR1 SQVTM, CDR2 ANQGSEA. As DNA, the CDR3 is TGCAGCACGGACAGCATGAACACTGAAGCTTTCTTT. It translates to CSTDSMNTEAFF.

The gene calls are TRBV21-1 and TRBJ1-1. TRBV21-1 is a listed pseudogene. The CDR3 is made up of 16 amino acids. The CDR3, as DNA: TGTGCCAGCAGCAACCCCCGCGTGGGGTTTCGGAAAGAAGCTTTCTTT. Protein product: CASSNPRVGFRKEAFF.

This clone is a singleton in its sample. The rearrangement links TRBV29-1 to TRBJ2-7; the D call may be TRBD1 or TRBD2 (6 bases each). V gave up 7 bases and J gave up 9 bases, with 22 bases separating them. CDR1 SQVTM and CDR2 ANQGSEA come from the germline V gene. CDR3 length equals 13 residues. CDR3 DNA: TGCAGCGCCCGAGGGGGGTCGGGCGGTGGGCAGTACTTC. Translation gives CSARGGSGGGQYF.

This clone was counted between two and nine times. The genes are TRBV6-1 and TRBJ1-1; D is undetermined. Germline V gene sequence: CDR1 MNHNS, CDR2 SASEGT. Trimming took off 3 bases at V and 2 bases at J, with 4 bases between the two ends. This CDR3 contains 12 residues. CDR3 bases: TGTGCCAGCAGTGATGCCAACACTGAAGCTTTCTTT. Translating gives CASSDANTEAFF.

The rearrangement links TRBV28 to TRBJ1-5; perhaps TRBD1 as D (6 bases). CDR3 length equals 17 residues. Germline loops: CDR1 MDHEN, CDR2 SYDVKM. V was pared by 5 bases and J by 5 bases, with 22 bases between. For the CDR3, the DNA is TGTGCCAGCAGTCCCCTCGGGTCCGGAAGGGGGTATCAGCCCCAGCATTTT. This sequence encodes CASSPLGSGRGYQPQHF.

The CDR3 DNA is TGCGCCAGCAGCTCAAGAGGGGGCTCTGAGACCCAGTACTTC. This sequence encodes CASSSRGGSETQYF. The V call is TRBV5-1, the J call TRBJ2-5; 7 nucleotides match TRBD1. CDR1 is SGHRS and CDR2 is YFSETQ in the germline V gene. The V segment lost 3 bases and the J segment 5 bases; nucleotides outside the gene matches: 7. The CDR3 sequence is 14 residues long.

This rearrangement joins TRBV27 to TRBJ2-7; 7 bases align to TRBD1. Germline V gene data show CDR1 as MNHEY and CDR2 as SMNVEV (reference sequence). The V and J ends lost 5 bases and 6 bases, in that order; junction bases with no gene match: 13. This CDR3 has 15 residues. CDR3 residues: CASSIYRGRIFEQYF. The CDR3 DNA reads TGTGCCAGCAGTATCTACAGGGGAAGGATTTTCGAGCAGTACTTC.

V and J are TRBV30 and TRBJ1-1; unclear D gene. V was pared by 2 bases and J by 7 bases, with 14 bases between. The CDR3 is 13 residues long. The germline V gene has CDR1 GTSNPN and CDR2 SVGIG (reference sequence). The chain's CDR3 is CAWSKGLGGEAFF. The CDR3 DNA reads as TGTGCCTGGAGTAAGGGTTTAGGAGGTGAAGCTTTCTTT.

The V gene is TRBV27, the J gene TRBJ1-1, with D perhaps matching TRBD1 (6 bases). In germline, CDR1 is MNHEY, CDR2 SMNVEV (reference sequence). The CDR3 is 15 residues long. Trimming took off 6 bases at V and 0 bases at J, with 14 bases between the two ends. The CDR3: CASSSAGVMNTEAFF. The DNA for the CDR3 is TGTGCCAGCAGCTCCGCAGGGGTTATGAACACTGAAGCTTTCTTT.

The V and J genes are TRBV5-4 and TRBJ2-1; D not resolved. This CDR3 has 14 amino acids. CDR1 and CDR2 (germline): SGHNT, YYREEE (reference sequence). Between the trimmed V and J ends, which lost 1 base and 5 bases, there was a span of 10 bases. Written as DNA, the CDR3 is TGTGCCAGCAGCTTGAGGTCGAGGAACAATGAGCAGTTCTTC. Translating it yields CASSLRSRNNEQFF.

The gene calls are TRBV5-6 and TRBJ1-2; the D is unclear. Germline V CDR1 and CDR2: SGHDT, YYEEEE. This CDR3 has 14 residues. The ends were cut back, 0 bases at V and 3 bases at J, with 9 bases in the middle. The CDR3 region is CASSLVGQDYGYTF. In nucleotides, the CDR3 is TGTGCCAGCAGCTTGGTCGGCCAGGACTATGGCTACACCTTC.

The V gene is TRBV5-1, the J gene TRBJ2-3; 7 nucleotides agree with TRBD2. The CDR3 totals 15 residues. V shed 0 bases, J shed 3 bases, and the junction held 4 bases outside the gene matches. CDR1 SGHRS and CDR2 YFSETQ come from the germline V gene. The CDR3 here is CASSLGLARTDTQYF. CDR3 bases: TGCGCCAGCAGCTTGGGACTAGCACGGACAGATACGCAGTATTTT. The full variable domain, with the rest looked up from reference TRBV5-1 and TRBJ2-3, is KAGVTQTPRYLIKTRGQQVTLSCSPISGHRSVSWYQQTPGQGLQFLFEYFSETQRNKGNFPGRFSGRQFSNSRSEMNVSTLELGDSALYLCASSLGLARTDTQYFGPGTRLTVL.

The chain has TRBV6-1 and TRBJ2-7; D call uncertain. This CDR3 is 14 amino acids long. Trimming took off 1 base at V and 0 bases at J, with 7 bases between the two ends. Per germline, CDR1 MNHNS and CDR2 SASEGT. The CDR3 DNA follows: TGTGCCAGCAGTGAAGTTGGCAGCTCCTACGAGCAGTACTTC. Translating it yields CASSEVGSSYEQYF.

This clone appeared a single time. The chain carries TRBV5-1 and TRBJ2-5; a weak D match, TRBD1 (6 bases). CDR3 size: 14 residues. CDR1 and CDR2 from the germline V gene are SGHRS and YFSETQ. V dropped 4 bases and J dropped 3 bases, with 13 bases sitting between them. The CDR3 DNA sequence: TGCGCCAGCAGCGTACCCGGGACAAAAGAGACCCAGTACTTC. It translates to CASSVPGTKETQYF.

The rearrangement uses TRBV13 and TRBJ2-3, with TRBD1 identical over 11 bases. This CDR3 is built from 17 residues. With V trimmed by 4 bases and J by 4 bases, 10 bases remained unmatched. Germline values: CDR1 PRHDT, CDR2 FYEKMQ (reference sequence). CDR3 protein: CASSSGLGQGDADTQYF. CDR3 sequence (DNA): TGTGCCAGCAGCTCGGGTTTGGGACAGGGGGACGCAGATACGCAGTATTTT.

This chain joins TRBV7-9 and TRBJ2-7; 9 bases line up with TRBD1. V shed 1 base and J 5 bases; nucleotides not matched to a gene: 3. This CDR3 is built from 14 residues. Germline CDR1 is SEHNR and CDR2 is FQNEAQ (reference sequence). The CDR3 region is CASSLGTGVHEQYF. CDR3 coding DNA: TGTGCCAGCAGCTTAGGGACAGGGGTACACGAGCAGTACTTC.